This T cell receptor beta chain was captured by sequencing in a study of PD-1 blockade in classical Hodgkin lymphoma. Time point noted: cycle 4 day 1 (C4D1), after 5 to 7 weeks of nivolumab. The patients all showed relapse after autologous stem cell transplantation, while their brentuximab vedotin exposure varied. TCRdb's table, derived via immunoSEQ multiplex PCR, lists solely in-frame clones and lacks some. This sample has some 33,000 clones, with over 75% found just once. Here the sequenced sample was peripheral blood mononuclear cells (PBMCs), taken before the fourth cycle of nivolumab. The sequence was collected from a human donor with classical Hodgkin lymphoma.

The CDR3 nucleotides are TGTGCCAGTAGTCATCGACGGAGCTCTGGGGCCAACGTCCTGACTTTC. Translated, it gives CASSHRRSSGANVLTF. This chain links TRBV19 with TRBJ2-6; no definite D call. Germline lookup yields CDR1 LNHDA and CDR2 SQIVND (reference sequence). V was trimmed by 5 bases and J by 0 bases, leaving 11 bases between them. This CDR3 contains 16 residues.